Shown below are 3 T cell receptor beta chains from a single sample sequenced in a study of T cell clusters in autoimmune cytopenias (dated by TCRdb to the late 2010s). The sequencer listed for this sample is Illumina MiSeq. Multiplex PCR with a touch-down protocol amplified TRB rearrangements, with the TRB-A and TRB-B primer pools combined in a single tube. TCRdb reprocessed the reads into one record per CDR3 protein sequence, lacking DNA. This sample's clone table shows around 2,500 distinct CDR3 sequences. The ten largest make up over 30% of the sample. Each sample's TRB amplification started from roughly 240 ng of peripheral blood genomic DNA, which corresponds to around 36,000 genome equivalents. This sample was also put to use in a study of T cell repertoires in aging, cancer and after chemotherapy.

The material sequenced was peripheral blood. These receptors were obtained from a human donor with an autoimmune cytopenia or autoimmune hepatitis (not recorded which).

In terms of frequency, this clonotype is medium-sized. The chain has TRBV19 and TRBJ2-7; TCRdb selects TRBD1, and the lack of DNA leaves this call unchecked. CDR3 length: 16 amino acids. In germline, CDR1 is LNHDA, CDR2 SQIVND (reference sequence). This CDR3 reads CASSMPSNRGFAEQYF.

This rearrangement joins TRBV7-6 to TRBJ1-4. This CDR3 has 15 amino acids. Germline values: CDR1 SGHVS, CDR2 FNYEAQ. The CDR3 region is CASSLEGGTNEKLFF.

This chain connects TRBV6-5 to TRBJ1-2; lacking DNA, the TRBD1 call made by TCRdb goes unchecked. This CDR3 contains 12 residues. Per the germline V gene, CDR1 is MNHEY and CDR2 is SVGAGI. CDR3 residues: CASSDDREDYTF.